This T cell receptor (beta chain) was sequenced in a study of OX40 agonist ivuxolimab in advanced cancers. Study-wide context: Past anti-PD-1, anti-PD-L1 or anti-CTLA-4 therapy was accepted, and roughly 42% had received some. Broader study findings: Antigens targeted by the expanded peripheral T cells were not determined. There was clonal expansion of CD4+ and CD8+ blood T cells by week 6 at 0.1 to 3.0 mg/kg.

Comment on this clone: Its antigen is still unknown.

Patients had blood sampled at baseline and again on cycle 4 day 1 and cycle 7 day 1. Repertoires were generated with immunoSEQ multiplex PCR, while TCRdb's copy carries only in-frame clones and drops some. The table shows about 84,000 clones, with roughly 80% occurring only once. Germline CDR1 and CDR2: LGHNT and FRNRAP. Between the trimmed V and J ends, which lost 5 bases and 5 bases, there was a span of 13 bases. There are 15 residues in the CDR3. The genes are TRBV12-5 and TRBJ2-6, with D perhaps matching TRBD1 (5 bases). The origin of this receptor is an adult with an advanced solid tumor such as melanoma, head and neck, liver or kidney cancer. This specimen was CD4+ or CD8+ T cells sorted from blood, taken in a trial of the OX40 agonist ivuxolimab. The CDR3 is CASGPGQSRANVLTF. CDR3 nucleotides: TGTGCTAGTGGTCCAGGACAAAGTCGGGCCAACGTCCTGACTTTC.